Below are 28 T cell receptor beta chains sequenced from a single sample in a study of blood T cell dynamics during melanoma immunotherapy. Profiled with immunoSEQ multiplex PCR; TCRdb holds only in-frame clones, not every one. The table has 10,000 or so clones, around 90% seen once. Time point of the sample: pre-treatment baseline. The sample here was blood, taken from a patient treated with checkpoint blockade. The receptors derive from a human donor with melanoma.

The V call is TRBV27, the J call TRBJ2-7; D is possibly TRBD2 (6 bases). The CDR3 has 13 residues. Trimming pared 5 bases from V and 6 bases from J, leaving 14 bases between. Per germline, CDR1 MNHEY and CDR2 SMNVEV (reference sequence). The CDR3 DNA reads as TGTGCCAGCAGTCCCGCCGGGAGTGGCGAGCAGTACTTC. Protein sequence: CASSPAGSGEQYF.

The CDR3, as DNA: TGTGCCAGCAGCCACGGGACAGACTATGGCTACACCTTC. It translates to CASSHGTDYGYTF. The rearrangement joins TRBV11-3 to TRBJ1-2; TRBD1 matches 7 bases. Germline V gene lookup returns CDR1 SGHNT and CDR2 YENEEA. The CDR3 is 13 residues long. Trimming took 5 bases from V and 3 from J; bases not matched to a gene: 3.

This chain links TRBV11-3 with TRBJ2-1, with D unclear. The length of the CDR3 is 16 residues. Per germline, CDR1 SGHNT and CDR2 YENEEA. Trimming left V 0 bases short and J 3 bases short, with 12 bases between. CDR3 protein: CASSLEGGRGYNEQFF. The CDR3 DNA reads TGTGCCAGCAGCTTAGAGGGCGGCCGCGGCTACAATGAGCAGTTCTTC.

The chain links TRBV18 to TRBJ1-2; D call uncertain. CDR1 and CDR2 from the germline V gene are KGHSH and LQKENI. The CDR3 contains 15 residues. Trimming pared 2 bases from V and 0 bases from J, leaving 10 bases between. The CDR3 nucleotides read TGTGCCAGCTCACCAGCGGACGGCCCTAACTATGGCTACACCTTC. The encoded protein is CASSPADGPNYGYTF.

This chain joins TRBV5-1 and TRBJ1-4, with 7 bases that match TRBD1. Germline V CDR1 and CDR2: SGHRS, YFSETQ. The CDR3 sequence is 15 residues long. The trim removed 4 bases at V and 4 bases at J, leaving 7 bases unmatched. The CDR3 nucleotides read TGCGCCAGCAGCCTCCTGGGACAGCTTAATGAAAAACTGTTTTTT. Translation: CASSLLGQLNEKLFF.

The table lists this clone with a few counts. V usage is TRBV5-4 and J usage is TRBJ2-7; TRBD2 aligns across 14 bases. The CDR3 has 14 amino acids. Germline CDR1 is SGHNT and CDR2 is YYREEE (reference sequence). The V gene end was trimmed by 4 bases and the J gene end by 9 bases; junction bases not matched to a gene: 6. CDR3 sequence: CASSEGLAGVGQYF. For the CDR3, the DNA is TGTGCCAGCAGCGAGGGACTAGCGGGAGTGGGGCAGTACTTC. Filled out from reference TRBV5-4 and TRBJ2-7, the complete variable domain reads ETGVTQSPTHLIKTRGQQVTLRCSSQSGHNTVSWYQQALGQGPQFIFQYYREEENGRGNFPPRFSGLQFPNYSSELNVNALELDDSALYLCASSEGLAGVGQYFGPGTRLTVT.

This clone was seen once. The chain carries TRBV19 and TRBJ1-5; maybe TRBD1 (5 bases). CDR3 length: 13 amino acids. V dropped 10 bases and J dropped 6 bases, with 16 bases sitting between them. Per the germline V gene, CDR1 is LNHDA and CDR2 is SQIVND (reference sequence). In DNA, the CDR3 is TGTGCCACCCCGGGGCCGGGTAGTCAGCCCCAGCATTTT. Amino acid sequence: CATPGPGSQPQHF.

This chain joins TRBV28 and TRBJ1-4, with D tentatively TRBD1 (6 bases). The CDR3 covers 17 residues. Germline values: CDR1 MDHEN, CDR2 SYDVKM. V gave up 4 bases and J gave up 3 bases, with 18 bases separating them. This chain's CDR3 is CASSSMTGGGPNEKLFF. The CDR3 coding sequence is TGTGCCAGCAGTTCGATGACCGGCGGGGGGCCTAATGAAAAACTGTTTTTT.

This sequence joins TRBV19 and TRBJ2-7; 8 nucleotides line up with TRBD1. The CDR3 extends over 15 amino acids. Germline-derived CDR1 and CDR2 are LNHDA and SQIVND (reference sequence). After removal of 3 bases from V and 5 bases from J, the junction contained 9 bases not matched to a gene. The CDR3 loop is CASSIAAGGWNEQYF. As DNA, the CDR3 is TGTGCCAGTAGTATCGCGGCAGGGGGCTGGAACGAGCAGTACTTC.

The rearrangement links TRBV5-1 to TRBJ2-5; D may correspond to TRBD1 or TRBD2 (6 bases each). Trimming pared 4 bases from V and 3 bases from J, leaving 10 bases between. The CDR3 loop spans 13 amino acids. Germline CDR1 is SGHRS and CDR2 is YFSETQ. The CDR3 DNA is TGCGCCAGCAGCAGGGGGGCGGAAGAGACCCAGTACTTC. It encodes CASSRGAEETQYF.

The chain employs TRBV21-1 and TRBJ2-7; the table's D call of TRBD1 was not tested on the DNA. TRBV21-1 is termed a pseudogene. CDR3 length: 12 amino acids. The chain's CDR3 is CASSIGDYEQYF. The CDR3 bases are TGTGCCAGCAGCATAGGGGACTACGAGCAGTACTTC.

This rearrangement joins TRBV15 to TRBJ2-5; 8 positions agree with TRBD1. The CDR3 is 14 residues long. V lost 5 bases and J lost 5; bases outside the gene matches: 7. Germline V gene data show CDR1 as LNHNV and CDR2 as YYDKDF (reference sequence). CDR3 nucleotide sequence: TGTGCCACCAGCCAGGACAGGGTTTTGGAGACCCAGTACTTC. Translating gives CATSQDRVLETQYF.

CDR3 sequence (DNA): TGTGCCAGCAGTTCCCGACCCGGGCGGATGAACACTGAAGCTTTCTTT. The encoded protein is CASSSRPGRMNTEAFF. The chain uses TRBV27 and TRBJ1-1; no reliable D call. Looked up from germline, CDR1 is MNHEY and CDR2 is SMNVEV (reference sequence). The CDR3 contains 16 residues. Trimming shortened V by 4 bases and J by 0 bases, and 15 bases separated the two germline ends.

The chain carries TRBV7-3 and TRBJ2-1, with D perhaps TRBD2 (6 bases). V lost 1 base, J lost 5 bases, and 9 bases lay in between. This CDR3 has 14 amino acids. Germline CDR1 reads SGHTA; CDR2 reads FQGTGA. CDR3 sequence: CASSLRREDNEQFF. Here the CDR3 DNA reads TGTGCCAGCAGCTTAAGGCGGGAAGACAATGAGCAGTTCTTC.

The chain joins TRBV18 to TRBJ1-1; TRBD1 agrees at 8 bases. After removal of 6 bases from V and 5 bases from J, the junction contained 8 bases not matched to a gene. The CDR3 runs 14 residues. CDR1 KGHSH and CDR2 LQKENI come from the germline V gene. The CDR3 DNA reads TGTGCCAGCTCTCAACAGGGGGGAAGGACTGAAGCTTTCTTT. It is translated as CASSQQGGRTEAFF.

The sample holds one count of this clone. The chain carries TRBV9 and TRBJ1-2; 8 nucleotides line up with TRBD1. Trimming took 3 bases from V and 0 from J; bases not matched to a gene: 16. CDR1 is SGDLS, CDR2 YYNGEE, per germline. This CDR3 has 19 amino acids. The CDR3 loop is CASSANPGTGRVANYGYTF. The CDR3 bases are TGTGCCAGCAGCGCCAATCCCGGGACAGGTCGGGTAGCTAACTATGGCTACACCTTC.

The CDR3 is CASSVDGVQPQHF. CDR3 bases: TGTGCCAGCAGCGTAGATGGGGTCCAGCCCCAGCATTTT. This chain links TRBV9 with TRBJ1-5, with no clear D. V gave up 0 bases and J gave up 7 bases, with 8 bases separating them. Germline loops: CDR1 SGDLS, CDR2 YYNGEE. There are 13 residues in the CDR3.

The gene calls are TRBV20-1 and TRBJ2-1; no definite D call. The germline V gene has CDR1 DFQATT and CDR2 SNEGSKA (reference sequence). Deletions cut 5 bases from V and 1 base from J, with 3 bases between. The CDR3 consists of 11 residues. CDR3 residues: CSAESYNEQFF. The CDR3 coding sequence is TGCAGTGCTGAGTCCTACAATGAGCAGTTCTTC.

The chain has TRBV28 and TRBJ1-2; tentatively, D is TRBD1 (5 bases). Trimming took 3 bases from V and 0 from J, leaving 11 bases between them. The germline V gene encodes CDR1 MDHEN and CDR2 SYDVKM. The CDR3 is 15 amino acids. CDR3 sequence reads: CASSLGTLTNYGYTF. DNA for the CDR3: TGTGCCAGCAGTTTGGGGACCCTCACTAACTATGGCTACACCTTC.

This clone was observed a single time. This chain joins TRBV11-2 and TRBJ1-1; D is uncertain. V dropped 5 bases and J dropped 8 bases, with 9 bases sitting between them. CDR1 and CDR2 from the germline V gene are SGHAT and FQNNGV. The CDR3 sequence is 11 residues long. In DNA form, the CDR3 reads TGTGCCAGCAGCCGTCGGGCCGAAGCTTTCTTT. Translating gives CASSRRAEAFF.

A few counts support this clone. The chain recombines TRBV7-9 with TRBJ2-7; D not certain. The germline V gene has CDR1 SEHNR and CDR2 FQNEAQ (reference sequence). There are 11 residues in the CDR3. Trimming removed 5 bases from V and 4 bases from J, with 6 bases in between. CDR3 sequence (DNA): TGTGCCAGCAGCCCAGGTTACGAGCAGTACTTC. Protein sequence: CASSPGYEQYF. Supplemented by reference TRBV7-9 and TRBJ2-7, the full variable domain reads DTGVSQNPRHKITKRGQNVTFRCDPISEHNRLYWYRQTLGQGPEFLTYFQNEAQLEKSRLLSDRFSAERPKGSFSTLEIQRTEQGDSAMYLCASSPGYEQYFGPGTRLTVT.

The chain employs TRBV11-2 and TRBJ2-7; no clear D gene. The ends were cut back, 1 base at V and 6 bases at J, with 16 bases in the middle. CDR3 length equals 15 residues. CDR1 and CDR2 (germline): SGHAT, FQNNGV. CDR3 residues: CASSLGGRPRPEQYF. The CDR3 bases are TGTGCCAGCAGCTTAGGAGGTAGGCCCCGGCCCGAGCAGTACTTC.

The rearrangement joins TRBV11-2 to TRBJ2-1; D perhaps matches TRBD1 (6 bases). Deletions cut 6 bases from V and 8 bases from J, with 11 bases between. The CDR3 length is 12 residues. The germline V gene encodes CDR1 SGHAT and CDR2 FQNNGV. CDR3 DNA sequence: TGTGCCAGCAGACTCACAGGGTATGAGCAGTTCTTC. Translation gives CASRLTGYEQFF.

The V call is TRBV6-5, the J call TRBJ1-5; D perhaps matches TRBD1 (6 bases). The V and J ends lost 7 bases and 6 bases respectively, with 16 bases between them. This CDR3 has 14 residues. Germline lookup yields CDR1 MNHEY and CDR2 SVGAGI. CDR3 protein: CASTNLGGFQPQHF. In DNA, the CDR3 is TGTGCCAGCACGAATCTGGGGGGCTTTCAGCCCCAGCATTTT.

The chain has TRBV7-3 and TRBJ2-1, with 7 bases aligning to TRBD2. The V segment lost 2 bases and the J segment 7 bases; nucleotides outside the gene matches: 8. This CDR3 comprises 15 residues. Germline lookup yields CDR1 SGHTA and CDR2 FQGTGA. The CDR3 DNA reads TGTGCCAGCAGCTTATCAAACCGAGCGGGGAATGAGCAGTTCTTC. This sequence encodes CASSLSNRAGNEQFF.

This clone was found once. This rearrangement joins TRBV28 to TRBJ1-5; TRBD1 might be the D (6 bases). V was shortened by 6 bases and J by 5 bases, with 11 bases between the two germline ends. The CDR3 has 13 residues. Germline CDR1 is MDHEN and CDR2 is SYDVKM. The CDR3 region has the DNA TGTGCCAGCAGCCCCACAGGGCATCAGCCCCAGCATTTT. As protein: CASSPTGHQPQHF.

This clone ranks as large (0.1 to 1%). CDR3 loop: CASARQAYQETQYF. In DNA form, the CDR3 reads TGTGCCAGCGCCCGGCAGGCGTACCAAGAGACCCAGTACTTC. This sequence joins TRBV28 and TRBJ2-5, with D hard to call. The CDR3 contains 14 residues. V lost 8 bases to trimming and J lost 0 bases, with 13 bases between them. Looked up from germline, CDR1 is MDHEN and CDR2 is SYDVKM.

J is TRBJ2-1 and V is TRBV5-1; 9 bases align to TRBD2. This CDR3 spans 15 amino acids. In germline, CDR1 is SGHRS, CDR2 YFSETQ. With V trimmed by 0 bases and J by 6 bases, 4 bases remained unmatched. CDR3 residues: CASSLELAGFNEQFF. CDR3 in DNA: TGCGCCAGCAGCTTGGAGCTAGCGGGGTTCAATGAGCAGTTCTTC.